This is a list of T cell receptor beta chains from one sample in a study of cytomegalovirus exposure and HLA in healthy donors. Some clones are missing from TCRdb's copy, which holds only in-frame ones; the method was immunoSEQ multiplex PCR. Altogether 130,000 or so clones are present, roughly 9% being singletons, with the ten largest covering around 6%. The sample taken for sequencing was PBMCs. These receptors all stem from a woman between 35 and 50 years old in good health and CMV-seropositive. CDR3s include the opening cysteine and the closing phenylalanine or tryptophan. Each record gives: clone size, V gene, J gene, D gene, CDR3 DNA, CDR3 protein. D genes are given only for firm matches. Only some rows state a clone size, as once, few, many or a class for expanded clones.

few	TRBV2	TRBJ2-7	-	TGTGCCAGCAGTGAAATGTACAGGGAGGGGAGGGAGCAGTACTTC	CASSEMYREGREQYF
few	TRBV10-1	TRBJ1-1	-	TGCGCCAGCAGTGTGGGGGGAACCTACACTGAAGCTTTCTTT	CASSVGGTYTEAFF
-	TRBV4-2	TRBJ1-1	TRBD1	TGTGCCAGCAGCCAAGCGCTTGGACAGGGGGCGGACACTGAAGCTTTCTTT	CASSQALGQGADTEAFF
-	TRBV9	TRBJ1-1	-	TGTGCCAGCAGCGTAGATGGGGGGGGTACTGAAGCTTTCTTT	CASSVDGGGTEAFF
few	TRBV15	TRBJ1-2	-	TGTGCCACCAGCAGAGACCTGTCCAGGGACTATGGCTACACCTTC	CATSRDLSRDYGYTF
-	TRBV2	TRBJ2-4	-	TGTGCCAGCAGCGAACAGGGAAGTATGAACATTCAGTACTTC	CASSEQGSMNIQYF
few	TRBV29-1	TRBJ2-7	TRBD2	TGCAGCGTTGAAGACCCCGCTAGCGGGGGTTACGAGCAGTACTTC	CSVEDPASGGYEQYF
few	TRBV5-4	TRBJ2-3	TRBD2	TGTGCCAGCAGCCGTCTAGCGGGGGGGTCGGATAGCACAGATACGCAGTATTTT	CASSRLAGGSDSTDTQYF
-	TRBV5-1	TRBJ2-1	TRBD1	TGCGCCAGCAGCCGGGGACAGGGAAACTACAATGAGCAGTTCTTC	CASSRGQGNYNEQFF
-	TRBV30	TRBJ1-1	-	TGTGCCTGGAGTTTCAGGGGGAACACTGAAGCTTTCTTT	CAWSFRGNTEAFF
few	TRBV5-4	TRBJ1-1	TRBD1	TGTGCCAGCAGCTCCGACAGGGTTAACACTGAAGCTTTCTTT	CASSSDRVNTEAFF
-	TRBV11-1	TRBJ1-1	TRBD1	TGTGCCAGCAGCCAGAGCACAGGGGGCACTGAAGCTTTCTTT	CASSQSTGGTEAFF
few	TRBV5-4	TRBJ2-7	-	TGTGCCAGCAGCTTGGGCCCTAGCGCGGACTACGAGCAGTACTTC	CASSLGPSADYEQYF
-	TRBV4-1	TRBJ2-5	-	TGCGCCAGCAGCCAAGACAGGGGAGGGGAACAAGAGACCCAGTACTTC	CASSQDRGGEQETQYF
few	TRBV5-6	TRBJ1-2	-	TGTGCCAGCAGCCCGACAGCAAGCTATGGCTACACCTTC	CASSPTASYGYTF
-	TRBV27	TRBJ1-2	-	TGTGCCAGCAGTTTAAACAGGGATAACTATGGCTACACCTTC	CASSLNRDNYGYTF
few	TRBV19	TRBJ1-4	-	TGTGCCAGTAGCCGAGATAATGAAAAACTGTTTTTT	CASSRDNEKLFF
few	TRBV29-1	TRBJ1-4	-	TGCAGCGTTGACGTTAATGAAAAACTGTTTTTT	CSVDVNEKLFF
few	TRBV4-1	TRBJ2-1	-	TGCGCCAGCAGCCAAGATGCTGTACAGGGCATAAGGAATGAGCAGTTCTTC	CASSQDAVQGIRNEQFF
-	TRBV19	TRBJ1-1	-	TGTGCCAGTAGTATAACAGTAAGGACTGAAGCTTTCTTT	CASSITVRTEAFF
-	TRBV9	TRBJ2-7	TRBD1	TGTGCCAGCAGCGTAGACAGGGGCCCCTACGAGCAGTACTTC	CASSVDRGPYEQYF
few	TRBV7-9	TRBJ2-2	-	TGTGCCAGCAGCTTAGCAGGGGTCACCGGGGAGCTGTTTTTT	CASSLAGVTGELFF
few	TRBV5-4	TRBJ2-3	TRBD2	TGTGCCAGCAGCGCCCGACTAGCGGGTAGCACAGATACGCAGTATTTT	CASSARLAGSTDTQYF
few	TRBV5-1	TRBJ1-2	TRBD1	TGCGCCAGCAGCTTGGACGGGCAGGGGGCGGGCGGCTACACCTTC	CASSLDGQGAGGYTF
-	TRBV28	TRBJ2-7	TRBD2	TGTGCCAGCACCTTCCAGTTTGCGCTAGCGGACTACGAGCAGTACTTC	CASTFQFALADYEQYF
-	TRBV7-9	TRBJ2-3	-	TGTGCCAGCAGCCCCGTCCGGGGAGTCACAGATACGCAGTATTTT	CASSPVRGVTDTQYF
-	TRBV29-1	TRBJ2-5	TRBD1	TGCAGCGTTCGGGGCGACAGGGACCAAGAGACCCAGTACTTC	CSVRGDRDQETQYF
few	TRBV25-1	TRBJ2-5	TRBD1	TGTGCCAGCAGTGGACAGGGATGGGGACAACACGAGACCCAGTACTTC	CASSGQGWGQHETQYF
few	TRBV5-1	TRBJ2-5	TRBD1	TGCGCCAGCAGCGCCGGGACAGGGATGGAAGAGACCCAGTACTTC	CASSAGTGMEETQYF
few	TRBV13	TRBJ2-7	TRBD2	TGTGCCAGCAGCTTAGCCGGGCGGGGGGGCTCCTACGAGCAGTACTTC	CASSLAGRGGSYEQYF
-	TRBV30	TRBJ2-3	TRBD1	TGTGCCGGCCGGGACAGGGGCACAGATACGCAGTATTTT	CAGRDRGTDTQYF
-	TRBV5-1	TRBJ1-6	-	TGCGCCAGCAGCTTGGCTCCAACAGGGTCTAATTCACCCCTCCACTTT	CASSLAPTGSNSPLHF
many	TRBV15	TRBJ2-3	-	TGTGCCACCAGCAGCGACGGACAGAGCACAGATACGCAGTATTTT	CATSSDGQSTDTQYF
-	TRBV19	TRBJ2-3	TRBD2	TGTGCCAGTAATTCGGGACTAGCGAGTGATACGCAGTATTTT	CASNSGLASDTQYF
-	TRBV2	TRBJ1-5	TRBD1	TGTGCCAGCAGCGGACAGGCGAATCAGCCCCAGCATTTT	CASSGQANQPQHF
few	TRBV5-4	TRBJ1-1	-	TGTGCCAGCAGTCGAGGACAGAACACTGAAGCTTTCTTT	CASSRGQNTEAFF
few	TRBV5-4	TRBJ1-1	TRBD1	TGTGCCAGCAGCTGGGACAGCACTGAAGCTTTCTTT	CASSWDSTEAFF
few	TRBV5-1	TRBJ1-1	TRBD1	TGCGCCAGCAGCTTGGACCTACAGGGGAGGAGAAACACTGAAGCTTTCTTT	CASSLDLQGRRNTEAFF
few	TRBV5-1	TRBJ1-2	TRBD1	TGCGCCAGCAGCTTTACAGGGGGAGGCTACACCTTC	CASSFTGGGYTF
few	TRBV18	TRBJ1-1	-	TGTGCCAGCTCACCACAGGGGCCGAACACTGAAGCTTTCTTT	CASSPQGPNTEAFF
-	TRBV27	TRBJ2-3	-	TGTGCCAGCAGTGTCCTCCAGGGGCGACGGGATACGCAGTATTTT	CASSVLQGRRDTQYF
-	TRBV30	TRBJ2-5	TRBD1	TGTGCCAGACAGGGGTTTGGAGAGACCCAGTACTTC	CARQGFGETQYF
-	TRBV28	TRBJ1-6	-	TGTGCCAGCATCAGGGACACTTATAATTCACCCCTCCACTTT	CASIRDTYNSPLHF
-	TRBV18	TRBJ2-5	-	TGTGCCAGCTCACCATCAGGGCTGGAGACCCAGTACTTC	CASSPSGLETQYF
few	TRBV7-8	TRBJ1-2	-	TGTGCCAGCAGCTTACGAGGGGGTGGCTACACCTTC	CASSLRGGGYTF
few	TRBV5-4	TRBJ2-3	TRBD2	TGTGCCAGCAGCTTGTCTAGCGGGGACCGAAGCACAGATACGCAGTATTTT	CASSLSSGDRSTDTQYF
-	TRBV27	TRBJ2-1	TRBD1	TGTGCCAGCAGTTCGCGCGACAGGGGTAATGAGCAGTTCTTC	CASSSRDRGNEQFF
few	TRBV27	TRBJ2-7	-	TGTGCCAGCAGTCCCGCTCCGTCAGGTTCCCACGAGCAGTACTTC	CASSPAPSGSHEQYF
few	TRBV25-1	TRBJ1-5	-	TGTGCCAGCGCCTCGGGGGGGCAGAGCAATCAGCCCCAGCATTTT	CASASGGQSNQPQHF
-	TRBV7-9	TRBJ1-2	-	TGTGCCAGCAGCTTAGAAGGAGCAGAATCAAACTATGGCTACACCTTC	CASSLEGAESNYGYTF